This T cell receptor (beta chain) was obtained from a study of blood T cell repertoires in COVID-19. The CDR3 is 15 residues long. Germline V gene lookup returns CDR1 LNHDA and CDR2 SQIVND (reference sequence). Trimming took off 3 bases at V and 1 base at J, with 11 bases between the two ends. How the authors handled the data: Using reference gene primer amplification, nucleated cell counts were estimated. Some clones are missing from TCRdb's copy, which holds only in-frame ones; the method was immunoSEQ multiplex PCR. Clonal size and the V and J genes are those of that table, whereas D and trimming came from the DNA. The sample consists of around 140,000 clones, more than 80% of them appearing once.

This rearrangement joins TRBV19 to TRBJ2-3, with D maybe TRBD2 (5 bases). This clonotype was sampled from a man aged 18-30 years with COVID-19, enrolled during active disease. Sequencing was carried out using peripheral blood. Here the CDR3 reads CASSMRQEGTDTQYF. CDR3 sequence (DNA): TGTGCCAGTAGTATGAGGCAGGAGGGCACAGATACGCAGTATTTT.